This is a list of T cell receptor beta chains from one sample in a study of cytomegalovirus exposure and HLA in healthy donors. The method was immunoSEQ multiplex PCR; TCRdb's version includes in-frame clones alone and lacks a portion of them. The top ten clones hold 1.2% to 1.5% of a sample with some 85,000 clones, around four fifths of them seen once. Material: PBMCs. Receptor source: a male donor in good health and CMV-seronegative. Both conserved end residues are part of each CDR3. Each record gives: V gene, J gene, D gene, clone size, CDR3 protein, CDR3 DNA. D genes are given only for firm matches. Clone size is given for some rows only: seen once, a few or many times, or a class if the clone is expanded.

TRBV15	TRBJ1-2	.	.	CATSRDRQGTGGYTF	TGTGCCACCAGCAGAGACCGGCAGGGGACGGGAGGCTACACCTTC
TRBV7-9	TRBJ2-3	TRBD2	few	CASSFSLADITDTQYF	TGTGCCAGCAGCTTTTCACTAGCGGACATCACAGATACGCAGTATTTT
TRBV27	TRBJ1-5	.	.	CASSSLSRGGYGAPQHF	TGTGCCAGCAGTTCATTGTCCCGGGGGGGATATGGGGCGCCCCAGCATTTT
TRBV4-2	TRBJ1-1	.	.	CASSLSGGTEAFF	TGTGCCAGCAGCCTATCGGGGGGCACTGAAGCTTTCTTT
TRBV13	TRBJ2-5	.	.	CASSLRDIQETQYF	TGTGCCAGCAGCCTAAGGGACATACAAGAGACCCAGTACTTC
TRBV19	TRBJ1-6	.	.	CASSIRAEGFGSPLHF	TGTGCCAGTAGTATAAGGGCGGAGGGATTTGGTTCACCCCTCCACTTT
TRBV4-3	TRBJ2-3	.	.	CASSQGGATDTQYF	TGCGCCAGCAGCCAAGGGGGCGCGACAGATACGCAGTATTTT
TRBV9	TRBJ1-1	.	.	CASRAQDRNTEAFF	TGTGCCAGCAGAGCACAAGACAGGAACACTGAAGCTTTCTTT
TRBV18	TRBJ2-6	.	.	CASSPRLGAVTSGANGLTF	TGTGCCAGCTCACCACGATTGGGGGCCGTCACCTCTGGGGCCAACGGCCTGACTTTC
TRBV30	TRBJ1-1	.	.	CAWSVAGNTEAFF	TGTGCCTGGAGTGTAGCAGGTAACACTGAAGCTTTCTTT
TRBV20-1	TRBJ1-1	.	few	CSASSVTEAFF	TGCAGTGCTTCCTCAGTTACTGAAGCTTTCTTT
TRBV30	TRBJ1-1	.	.	CAWTRSFNTEAFF	TGTGCCTGGACTAGGTCATTTAACACTGAAGCTTTCTTT
TRBV7-2	TRBJ2-1	.	.	CASSLIGTSYNEQFF	TGTGCCAGCAGCTTAATCGGGACATCATACAATGAGCAGTTCTTC
TRBV27	TRBJ1-2	.	.	CASSTSYRGDGYTF	.
TRBV13	TRBJ2-3	TRBD2	.	CASSVSGSTDTQYF	TGTGCCAGCAGCGTTAGCGGGAGCACAGATACGCAGTATTTT
TRBV6-5	TRBJ2-3	.	.	CASSSPITDTQYF	TGTGCCAGCAGTTCCCCTATCACAGATACGCAGTATTTT
TRBV2	TRBJ1-3	TRBD1	.	CASSEGGQFHSGNTIYF	TGTGCCAGCAGTGAAGGGGGACAGTTCCACTCTGGAAACACCATATATTTT
TRBV6-5	TRBJ1-4	.	.	CASSSGGATNEKLFF	TGTGCCAGCAGTTCGGGGGGCGCAACTAATGAAAAACTGTTTTTT
TRBV6-5	TRBJ2-7	.	.	CASTLGQGFYEQYF	TGTGCCAGCACCTTGGGGCAGGGTTTCTACGAGCAGTACTTC
TRBV6-6	TRBJ2-2	.	.	CASSGTGVKYTGELFF	TGTGCCAGCTCCGGGACTGGAGTAAAGTACACCGGGGAGCTGTTTTTT
TRBV10-3	TRBJ1-2	.	.	CAISGDSNYGYTF	TGTGCCATCAGTGGGGACTCTAACTATGGCTACACCTTC
TRBV4-3	TRBJ2-3	.	.	CASSQDVRTDTQYF	TGCGCCAGCAGCCAAGATGTCAGGACAGATACGCAGTATTTT
TRBV14	TRBJ2-1	TRBD2	.	CASSQRGGLARNEQFF	TGTGCCAGCAGCCAAAGGGGTGGACTAGCCCGCAATGAGCAGTTCTTC
TRBV7-6	TRBJ2-2	.	.	CASSDITGELFF	TGTGCCAGCAGCGACATCACCGGGGAGCTGTTTTTT
TRBV28	TRBJ2-7	.	.	CASSWAATFEQYF	TGTGCCAGCAGTTGGGCAGCTACCTTCGAGCAGTACTTC
TRBV7-9	TRBJ2-7	TRBD1	.	CSSSTATGESPYEQYF	TGTTCCAGCAGCACCGCGACAGGGGAAAGCCCCTACGAGCAGTACTTC
TRBV15	TRBJ1-5	TRBD1	.	CATKGTGEEPQHF	TGTGCCACCAAGGGGACAGGGGAAGAGCCCCAGCATTTT
TRBV7-7	TRBJ2-7	.	once	CASSPGGGDYEQYF	TGTGCCAGCAGCCCCGGTGGAGGGGACTACGAGCAGTACTTC
TRBV28	TRBJ2-2	TRBD1	.	CAIRDREAGELFF	TGTGCCATCCGGGACAGGGAAGCCGGGGAGCTGTTTTTT